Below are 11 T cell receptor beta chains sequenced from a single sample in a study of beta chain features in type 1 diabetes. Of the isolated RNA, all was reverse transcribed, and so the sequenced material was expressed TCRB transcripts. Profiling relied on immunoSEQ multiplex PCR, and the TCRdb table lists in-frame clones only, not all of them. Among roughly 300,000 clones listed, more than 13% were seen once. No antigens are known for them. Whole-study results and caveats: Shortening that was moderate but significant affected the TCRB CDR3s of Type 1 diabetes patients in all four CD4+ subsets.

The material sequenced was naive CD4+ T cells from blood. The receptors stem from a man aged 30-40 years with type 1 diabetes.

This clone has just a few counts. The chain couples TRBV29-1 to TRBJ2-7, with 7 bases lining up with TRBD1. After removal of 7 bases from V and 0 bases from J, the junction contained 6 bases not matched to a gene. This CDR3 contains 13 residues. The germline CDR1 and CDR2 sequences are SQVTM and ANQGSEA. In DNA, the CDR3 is TGCAGCGCTCGACAGGGACCCTCCTACGAGCAGTACTTC. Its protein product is CSARQGPSYEQYF.

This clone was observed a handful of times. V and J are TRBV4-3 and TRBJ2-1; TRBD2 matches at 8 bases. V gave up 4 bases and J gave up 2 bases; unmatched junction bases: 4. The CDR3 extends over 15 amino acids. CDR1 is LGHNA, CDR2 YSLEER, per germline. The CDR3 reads CASSRVGGAYNEQFF. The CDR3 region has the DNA TGCGCCAGCAGCCGAGTCGGGGGGGCCTACAATGAGCAGTTCTTC.

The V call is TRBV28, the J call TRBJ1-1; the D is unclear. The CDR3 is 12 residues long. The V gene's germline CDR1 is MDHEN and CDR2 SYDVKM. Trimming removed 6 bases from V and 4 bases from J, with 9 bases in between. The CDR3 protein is CASSTPGTEAFF. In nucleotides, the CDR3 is TGTGCCAGCAGCACCCCCGGCACTGAAGCTTTCTTT.

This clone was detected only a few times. CDR3 region: CASMFVRNIPGANVLTF. CDR3 bases: TGTGCCAGCATGTTTGTCAGGAATATACCTGGGGCCAACGTCCTGACTTTC. The rearrangement links TRBV2 to TRBJ2-6, with unresolved D. Germline V gives CDR1 SNHLY, CDR2 FYNNEI. The CDR3 spans 17 residues. V lost 7 bases and J lost 2, with 18 bases in between. The entire variable domain, with the rest obtained from reference TRBV2 and TRBJ2-6, is as follows: EPEVTQTPSHQVTQMGQEVILRCVPISNHLYFYWYRQILGQKVEFLVSFYNNEISEKSEIFDDQFSVERPDGSNFTLKIRSTKLEDSAMYFCASMFVRNIPGANVLTFGAGSRLTVL.

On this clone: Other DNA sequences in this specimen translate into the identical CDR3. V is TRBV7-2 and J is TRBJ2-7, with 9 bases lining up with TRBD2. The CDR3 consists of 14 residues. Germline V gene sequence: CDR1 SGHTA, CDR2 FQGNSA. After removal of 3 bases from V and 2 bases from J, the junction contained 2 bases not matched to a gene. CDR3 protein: CASSLTSGTYEQYF. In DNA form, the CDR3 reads TGTGCCAGCAGCTTGACTAGCGGTACCTACGAGCAGTACTTC.

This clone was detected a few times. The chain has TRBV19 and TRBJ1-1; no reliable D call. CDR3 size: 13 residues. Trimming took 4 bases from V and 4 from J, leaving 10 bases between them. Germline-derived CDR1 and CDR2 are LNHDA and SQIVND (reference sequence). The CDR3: CASSREVVTEAFF. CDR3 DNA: TGTGCCAGTAGTAGGGAGGTCGTCACTGAAGCTTTCTTT.

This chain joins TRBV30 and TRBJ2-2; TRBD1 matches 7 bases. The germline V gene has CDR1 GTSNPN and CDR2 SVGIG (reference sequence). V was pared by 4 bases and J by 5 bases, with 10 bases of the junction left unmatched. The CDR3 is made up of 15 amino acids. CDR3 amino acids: CAWTRGGVWTGELFF. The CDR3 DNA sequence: TGTGCCTGGACTAGAGGGGGCGTCTGGACCGGGGAGCTGTTTTTT.

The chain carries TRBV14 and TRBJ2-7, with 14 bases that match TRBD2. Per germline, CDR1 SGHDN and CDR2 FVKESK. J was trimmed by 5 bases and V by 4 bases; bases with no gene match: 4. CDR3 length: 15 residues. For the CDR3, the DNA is TGTGCCAGCAGCCGGGGACTAGCGGGAGTCGACGAGCAGTACTTC. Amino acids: CASSRGLAGVDEQYF.

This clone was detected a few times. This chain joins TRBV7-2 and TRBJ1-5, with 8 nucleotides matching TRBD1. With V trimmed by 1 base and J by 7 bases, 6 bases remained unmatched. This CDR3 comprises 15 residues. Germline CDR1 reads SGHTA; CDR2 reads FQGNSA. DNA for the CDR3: TGTGCCAGCAGCTTAGGACAGGGGTGGGAGCAGCCCCAGCATTTT. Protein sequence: CASSLGQGWEQPQHF.

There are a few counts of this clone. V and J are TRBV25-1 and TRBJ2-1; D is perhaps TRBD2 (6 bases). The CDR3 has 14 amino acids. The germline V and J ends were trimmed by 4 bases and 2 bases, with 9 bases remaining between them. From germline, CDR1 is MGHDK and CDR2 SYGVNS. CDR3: CASSGRGPYNEQFF. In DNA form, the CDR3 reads TGTGCCAGCAGTGGGCGGGGCCCCTACAATGAGCAGTTCTTC.

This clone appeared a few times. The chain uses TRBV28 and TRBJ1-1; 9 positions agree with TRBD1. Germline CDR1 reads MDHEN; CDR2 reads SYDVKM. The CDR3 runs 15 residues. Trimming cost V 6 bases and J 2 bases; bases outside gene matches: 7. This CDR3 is CASRTPGQGNTEAFF. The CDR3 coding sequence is TGTGCCAGCAGGACACCGGGACAGGGAAACACTGAAGCTTTCTTT.